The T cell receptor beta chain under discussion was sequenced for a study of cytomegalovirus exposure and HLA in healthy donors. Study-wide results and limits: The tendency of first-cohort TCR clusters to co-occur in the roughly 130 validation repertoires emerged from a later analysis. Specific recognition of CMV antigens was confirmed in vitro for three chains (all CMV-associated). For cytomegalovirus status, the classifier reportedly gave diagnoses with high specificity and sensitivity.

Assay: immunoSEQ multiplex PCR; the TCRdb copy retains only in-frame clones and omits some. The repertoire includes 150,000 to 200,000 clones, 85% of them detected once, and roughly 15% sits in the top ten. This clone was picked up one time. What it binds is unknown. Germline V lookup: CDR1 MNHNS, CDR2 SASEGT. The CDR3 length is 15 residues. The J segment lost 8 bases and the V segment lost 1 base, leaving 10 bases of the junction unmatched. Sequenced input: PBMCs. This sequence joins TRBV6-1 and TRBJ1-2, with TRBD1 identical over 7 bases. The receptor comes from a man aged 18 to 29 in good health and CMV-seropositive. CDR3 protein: CASSEVSRGQEGYTF. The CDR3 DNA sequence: TGTGCCAGCAGTGAAGTCTCTAGGGGGCAGGAAGGCTACACCTTC.